This passage covers 25 T cell receptor beta chains from one sample sequenced in a study of blood T cell repertoires in COVID-19. Generated by immunoSEQ multiplex PCR, the TCRdb table keeps only in-frame clones and is missing some. The sample lists 110,000 to 150,000 clones, more than 75% occurring once. What was sequenced was peripheral blood. These receptors came from a man aged 60 to 69 with acute or convalescent COVID-19.

The rearrangement uses TRBV7-9 and TRBJ1-5; the match to TRBD1 covers 8 bases. J lost 6 bases, V lost 6 bases, and 10 bases had no gene match. The CDR3 length is 15 residues. CDR1 is SEHNR and CDR2 is FQNEAQ in the germline V gene (reference sequence). CDR3 sequence (DNA): TGTGCCAGCAGTTCTACGGACAGGGCCAGTCAGCCCCAGCATTTT. Translating gives CASSSTDRASQPQHF.

The chain carries TRBV28 and TRBJ1-3; no firm D call. This CDR3 has 14 amino acids. Germline CDR1 reads MDHEN; CDR2 reads SYDVKM. Trimming removed 2 bases from V and 1 base from J, with 6 bases in between. DNA of the CDR3: TGTGCCAGCAGTTTACTTGAGTCTGGAAACACCATATATTTT. Protein: CASSLLESGNTIYF.

In its sample, this clone was seen once. V is TRBV10-3 and J is TRBJ1-2; D is unresolved. CDR1 is ENHRY and CDR2 is SYGVKD in the germline V gene. Trimming pared 4 bases from V and 11 bases from J, leaving 14 bases between. The CDR3 consists of 12 residues. CDR3 DNA sequence: TGTGCCATCAGTGCGGGTGGCCTGGAGTACACCTTC. Translation gives CAISAGGLEYTF.

This clone was found many times. The rearrangement uses TRBV4-2 and TRBJ2-2; 10 positions agree with TRBD2. The germline V gene has CDR1 LGHNA and CDR2 YNFKEQ. V was clipped by 3 bases and J by 0 bases; unmatched bases: 10. This CDR3 is built from 19 residues. The CDR3 sequence is CASSHYLGLASTNTGELFF. The CDR3 DNA is TGTGCCAGCAGCCACTACTTGGGACTAGCGTCCACGAACACCGGGGAGCTGTTTTTT.

V is TRBV6-5 and J is TRBJ2-2, with D unclear. Germline assignment: CDR1 MNHEY and CDR2 SVGAGI. V was cut by 5 bases and J by 1 base, with 8 bases left in between. The CDR3 is made up of 14 amino acids. CDR3 in DNA: TGTGCCAGCAGTCCCGACTGGAACACCGGGGAGCTGTTTTTT. Translating it yields CASSPDWNTGELFF.

This chain links TRBV5-6 with TRBJ2-7; 9 bases line up with TRBD1. Trimming at V came to 2 bases and at J to 0 bases, leaving 9 bases not matched to a gene. Per the germline V gene, CDR1 is SGHDT and CDR2 is YYEEEE. This CDR3 is built from 17 residues. The CDR3 bases are TGTGCCAGCAGCTTCACAAGACAGGGGGGATACTCCTACGAGCAGTACTTC. It yields the protein CASSFTRQGGYSYEQYF.

The chain couples TRBV27 to TRBJ2-3, with TRBD2 matching over 9 bases. The CDR3 covers 13 residues. Germline V gene lookup returns CDR1 MNHEY and CDR2 SMNVEV (reference sequence). The V and J ends lost 11 bases and 2 bases, in that order; junction bases with no gene match: 5. The CDR3 spells CAPSGAVTDTQYF. The CDR3 DNA sequence: TGTGCCCCTAGCGGGGCAGTCACAGATACGCAGTATTTT.

The chain joins TRBV19 to TRBJ1-1; no clear D. V dropped 4 bases and J dropped 4 bases, with 13 bases sitting between them. The CDR3 is made up of 14 amino acids. The germline CDR1 and CDR2 sequences are LNHDA and SQIVND (reference sequence). CDR3 region: CASSTPGRTTEAFF. CDR3 in DNA: TGTGCCAGTAGTACCCCCGGGAGAACCACTGAAGCTTTCTTT.

The chain has TRBV24-1 and TRBJ2-1; 9 nucleotides align to TRBD2. The CDR3 runs 15 residues. Germline V lookup: CDR1 KGHDR, CDR2 SFDVKD. The ends lost 1 base at V and 10 bases at J; junction bases unmatched: 7. CDR3 sequence (DNA): TGTGCCACCAGTGATTTAATAGCGGGAGATGGGGAGCAGTTCTTC. This codes for CATSDLIAGDGEQFF.

In its sample, this clone was seen a few times. The rearrangement uses TRBV28 and TRBJ2-7, with D perhaps TRBD1 (6 bases). The V and J ends lost 6 bases and 4 bases respectively, with 16 bases between them. Germline V gene sequence: CDR1 MDHEN, CDR2 SYDVKM. The CDR3 sequence is 14 residues long. The CDR3 sequence is CASSRPDRFYEQYF. CDR3 nucleotides: TGTGCCAGCAGCCGACCGGACAGATTTTACGAGCAGTACTTC.

The genes are TRBV27 and TRBJ2-6; D call uncertain. The germline V and J ends were trimmed by 2 bases and 1 base, with 9 bases remaining between them. CDR1 is MNHEY, CDR2 SMNVEV, per germline (reference sequence). CDR3 size: 16 residues. CDR3 amino acids: CASSLNYESGANVLTF. The CDR3 bases are TGTGCCAGCAGTTTAAACTATGAGTCTGGGGCCAACGTCCTGACTTTC.

This clone was recorded a few times. The chain is built from TRBV3-1 (or the pseudogene TRBV3-2) and TRBJ2-5; perhaps TRBD2 as D (5 bases). CDR3 length: 15 residues. Germline V gene lookup returns CDR1 LGHDT and CDR2 YNNKEL (reference sequence). The germline V and J ends were trimmed by 3 bases and 1 base, with 12 bases remaining between them. Here the CDR3 reads CASSQIASSQETQYF. DNA for the CDR3: TGTGCCAGCAGCCAGATAGCTAGCTCCCAAGAGACCCAGTACTTC.

The chain has TRBV6-4 and TRBJ2-7; TRBD2 matches 9 bases. The V segment lost 3 bases and the J segment 0 bases; nucleotides outside the gene matches: 6. Germline V gene sequence: CDR1 MRHNA, CDR2 SNTAGT. CDR3 length: 16 residues. This CDR3 is CASSETSGLFSYEQYF. The CDR3 DNA reads TGTGCCAGCAGTGAAACTAGCGGGCTCTTCTCCTACGAGCAGTACTTC.

In its sample, this clone was seen a few times. This chain uses TRBV19 with TRBJ2-1; the match to TRBD2 covers 8 bases. V trimming: 4 bases; J trimming: 5 bases; junction bases outside the gene matches: 7. CDR1 LNHDA and CDR2 SQIVND come from the germline V gene (reference sequence). The CDR3 has 15 amino acids. The CDR3 DNA sequence: TGTGCCAGTAGTAGGGGCGGGAGGAGGGACAATGAGCAGTTCTTC. As protein: CASSRGGRRDNEQFF.

The chain is built from TRBV29-1 and TRBJ2-3; 8 bases line up with TRBD1. The V gene end was trimmed by 4 bases and the J gene end by 4 bases; junction bases not matched to a gene: 4. Germline lookup yields CDR1 SQVTM and CDR2 ANQGSEA. The CDR3 has 13 amino acids. The CDR3 DNA is TGCAGCGTTGTCGGACAGGGAGCAGATACGCAGTATTTT. It codes for CSVVGQGADTQYF.

The V and J genes are TRBV30 and TRBJ2-3, with a tentative D call TRBD2 (6 bases). V lost 4 bases and J 6 bases, leaving 14 bases between the germline ends. Germline V gene lookup returns CDR1 GTSNPN and CDR2 SVGIG (reference sequence). CDR3 length: 13 residues. For the CDR3, the DNA is TGTGCCTGGACGGGACTCAAGCCGGATACGCAGTATTTT. It translates to CAWTGLKPDTQYF.

This clone was picked up a small number of times. The chain couples TRBV5-4 to TRBJ2-2; the D gene is possibly TRBD1 (5 bases). This CDR3 has 15 residues. Germline V lookup: CDR1 SGHNT, CDR2 YYREEE (reference sequence). The V gene lost 4 bases and the J gene lost 1 base, with 11 bases spanning the gap. CDR3: CASSLGHVNTGELFF. Written as DNA, the CDR3 is TGTGCCAGCAGCCTAGGACATGTGAACACCGGGGAGCTGTTTTTT.

This chain connects TRBV4-1 to TRBJ2-1; 16 nucleotides line up with TRBD2. V shed 3 bases, J shed 7 bases, and the junction held 12 bases outside the gene matches. The length of the CDR3 is 19 residues. The germline gives CDR1 MGHRA, CDR2 YSYEKL. The CDR3 DNA sequence: TGCGCCAGCAGCCATCCGGGACTAGCGGGAGGGCCGGATAAAAATGAGCAGTTCTTC. Translated: CASSHPGLAGGPDKNEQFF.

The chain carries TRBV19 and TRBJ2-7, with 12 positions matching TRBD1. The CDR3 spans 15 residues. CDR1 and CDR2 (germline): LNHDA, SQIVND (reference sequence). The DNA of the CDR3 is TGTGCTTCTTCGGGGACAGGGGGCCTACTCTACGAGCAGTACTTC. Residues: CASSGTGGLLYEQYF.

The chain combines TRBV9 with TRBJ1-2; D is unclear. The germline V gene encodes CDR1 SGDLS and CDR2 YYNGEE. The length of the CDR3 is 11 residues. V was trimmed by 9 bases and J by 1 base, leaving 7 bases between them. CDR3 sequence: CATSDNYGYTF. In DNA, the CDR3 is TGTGCCACTTCAGATAACTATGGCTACACCTTC.

This chain connects TRBV6-5 to TRBJ1-3; possible D gene TRBD1, 6 bases. CDR1 and CDR2 from the germline V gene are MNHEY and SVGAGI. Deletions cut 10 bases from V and 3 bases from J, with 13 bases between. The CDR3 is 13 amino acids. CDR3 DNA sequence: TGTGCCACCCGTTCAGGGGATGGAAACACCATATATTTT. Its protein product is CATRSGDGNTIYF.

This chain uses TRBV27 with TRBJ2-1; no firm D call. V lost 6 bases to trimming and J lost 4 bases, with 10 bases between them. Per the germline V gene, CDR1 is MNHEY and CDR2 is SMNVEV (reference sequence). The CDR3 runs 13 residues. CDR3 sequence reads: CASSLYGYNEQFF. As DNA, the CDR3 is TGTGCCAGCAGCCTCTACGGGTACAATGAGCAGTTCTTC.

The rearrangement joins TRBV5-1 to TRBJ1-5; 9 positions agree with TRBD1. The V gene end was trimmed by 4 bases and the J gene end by 5 bases; junction bases not matched to a gene: 7. The germline CDR1 and CDR2 sequences are SGHRS and YFSETQ. The length of the CDR3 is 15 residues. In nucleotides, the CDR3 is TGCGCCAGCAGCCCCGGGACAGGGATATATCAGCCCCAGCATTTT. Its protein is CASSPGTGIYQPQHF.

This chain links TRBV28 with TRBJ2-3; D gene uncertain. Trimming shortened V by 5 bases and J by 3 bases, and 15 bases separated the two germline ends. Germline CDR1 and CDR2: MDHEN and SYDVKM. This CDR3 comprises 15 residues. CDR3 region: CASSLQSFGTDTQYF. CDR3 DNA sequence: TGTGCCAGCAGTCTACAGTCCTTTGGGACAGATACGCAGTATTTT. The whole variable domain, remainder taken from reference TRBV28 and TRBJ2-3, is DVKVTQSSRYLVKRTGEKVFLECVQDMDHENMFWYRQDPGLGLRLIYFSYDVKMKEKGDIPEGYSVSREKKERFSLILESASTNQTSMYLCASSLQSFGTDTQYFGPGTRLTVL.

The gene calls are TRBV18 and TRBJ2-5; no definite D call. Germline V gene lookup returns CDR1 KGHSH and CDR2 LQKENI. Trimming pared 2 bases from V and 5 bases from J, leaving 12 bases between. This CDR3 contains 14 residues. This CDR3 is CASSPSIDWETQYF. The CDR3 DNA is TGTGCCAGCTCACCATCTATCGATTGGGAGACCCAGTACTTC.